Sequencing of this T cell receptor (beta chain) was carried out in a study of cytomegalovirus exposure and HLA in healthy donors. Overall study findings and caveats: Reported findings show TCR beta sequences accurately forecast HLA-A and HLA-B alleles in most subjects. Excluded were some V segments that proved indistinguishable, including TRBV6-2 and TRBV6-3.

The CDR3 runs 16 residues. CDR1 is SEHNR, CDR2 FQNEAQ, per germline (reference sequence). Primers for the PCR totalled 60 Vbeta and 13 Jbeta. Authors' analysis steps: In a later analysis, the count reached 80 million or so unique TCR beta chains, with 9 million to 11 million shared. Sequenced by immunoSEQ multiplex PCR; TCRdb stores in-frame clones only, minus some. V and J calls and clone size follow that table, whereas D and trimming were derived from the DNA. The table lists approximately 200,000 clones, about 80% of them singletons. About this clone itself: The antigen is unknown. The junction does not match germline at one end; this may be a read error.

The material sequenced was PBMCs. The chain couples TRBV7-9 to TRBJ1-4, with 8 bases fitting TRBD1. The receptor's source is a man younger than 30 in good health and CMV-seronegative. The CDR3 DNA sequence: TGTTCCAGCAGCTCCGGGACAGGAGGTTTTAATGAAAAACTGTTTTTT. Translating gives CSSSSGTGGFNEKLFF.